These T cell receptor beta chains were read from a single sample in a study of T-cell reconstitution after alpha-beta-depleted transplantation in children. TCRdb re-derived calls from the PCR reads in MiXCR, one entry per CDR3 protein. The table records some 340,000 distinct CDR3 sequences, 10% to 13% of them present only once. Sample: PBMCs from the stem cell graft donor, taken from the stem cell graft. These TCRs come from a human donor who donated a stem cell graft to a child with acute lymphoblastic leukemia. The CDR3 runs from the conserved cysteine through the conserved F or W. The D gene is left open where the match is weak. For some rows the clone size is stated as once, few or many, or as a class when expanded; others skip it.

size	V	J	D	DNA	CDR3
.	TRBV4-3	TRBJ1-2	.	TGCGCCAGCAGCCAAATCTTTTCCCCGGACAGAATCGGGGACTATGGCTACACCTTC	CASSQIFSPDRIGDYGYTF
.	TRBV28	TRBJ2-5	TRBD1	TGTGCCAGCAGTCCCCGACAGGGCCAAGAGACCCAGTACTTC	CASSPRQGQETQYF
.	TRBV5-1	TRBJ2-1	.	TGCGCCAGCAGCTCCAACCCAGACTTCTCCTACAATGAGCAGTTCTTC	CASSSNPDFSYNEQFF
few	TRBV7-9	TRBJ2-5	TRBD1	TGTGCCAGCAGCCCCCGGACAGGGCAAGGGGAAGAGACCCAGTACTTC	CASSPRTGQGEETQYF
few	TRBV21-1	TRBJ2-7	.	TGTGCCAGCAGCAAAGGGAAACAGGGCTCCTACGAGCAGTACTTC	CASSKGKQGSYEQYF
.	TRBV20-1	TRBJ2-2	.	TGCAGTGCTAGAGGGTCGTCGTCGAGCACCGGGGAGCTGTTTTTT	CSARGSSSSTGELFF
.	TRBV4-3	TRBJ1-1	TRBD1	TGCGCCAGCAGCCAAGTCTCACAGGGGAGGACTGAAGCTTTCTTT	CASSQVSQGRTEAFF
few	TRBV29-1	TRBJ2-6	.	TGCAGCGGCCTTTCTGGGGCCAACGTCCTGACTTTC	CSGLSGANVLTF
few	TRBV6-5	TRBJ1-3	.	TGTGCCAGCAGTTACAGGGCGGGCGGAAACACCATATATTTT	CASSYRAGGNTIYF
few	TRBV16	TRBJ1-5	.	TGTGCCAGCAGCCAATCGACTAGCAATCAGCCCCAGCATTTT	CASSQSTSNQPQHF
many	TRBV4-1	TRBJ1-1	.	TGCGCCAGCAGCCCGGGACTGGCTATGAACACTGAAGCTTTCTTT	CASSPGLAMNTEAFF
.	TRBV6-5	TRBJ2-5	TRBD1	TGTGCCAGCAGTTCGAGCAGGGGGCAGGAGACCCAGTACTTC	CASSSSRGQETQYF
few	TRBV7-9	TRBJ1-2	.	TGTGCCAGCAGCTTAGGTTTTGGGAGCAACTATGGCTACACCTTC	CASSLGFGSNYGYTF
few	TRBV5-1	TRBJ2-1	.	TGCGCCAGCAGCCCGCCTAACAACAATGAGCAGTTCTTC	CASSPPNNNEQFF
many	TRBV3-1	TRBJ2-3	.	TGTGCCAGCAGCCAAGAGTGGGATGGGGGTACAGATACGCAGTATTTT	CASSQEWDGGTDTQYF
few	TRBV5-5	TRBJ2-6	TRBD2	TGTGCCAGCAGCTTGGCGGGACTAGCCGCCTCTGGGGCCAACGTCCTGACTTTC	CASSLAGLAASGANVLTF
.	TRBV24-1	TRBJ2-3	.	TGTGCCACCAGTGATCCTAGGACCTCCACAGATACGCAGTATTTT	CATSDPRTSTDTQYF
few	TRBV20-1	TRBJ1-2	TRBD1	TGCAGTGCTAGAGATGAGTACAGGGGGAGTGGCTACACCTTC	CSARDEYRGSGYTF
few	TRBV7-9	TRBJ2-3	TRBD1	TGTGCCAGCAGCTTAGGACCGGTGGGGGACAGGGAAACAGATACGCAGTATTTT	CASSLGPVGDRETDTQYF
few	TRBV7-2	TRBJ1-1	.	TGTGCCAGCAGCCAGGGAAGTTGGAGGGGTGATAGCACTGAAGCTTTCTTT	CASSQGSWRGDSTEAFF
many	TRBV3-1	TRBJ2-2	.	TGTGCCAGCAGCCACCGTTACGAGAACACCGGGGAGCTGTTTTTT	CASSHRYENTGELFF
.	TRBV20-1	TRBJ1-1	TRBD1	TGCAGTGCTAGAGATGTCCGGGACAGGGGGATGAACACTGAAGCTTTCTTT	CSARDVRDRGMNTEAFF
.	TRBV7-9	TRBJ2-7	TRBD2	TGTGCCAGCAGCCAACCTGGACTAGCGGGTATCAACGAGCAGTACTTC	CASSQPGLAGINEQYF
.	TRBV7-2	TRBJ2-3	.	TGTGCCACTAAGAGGACATCTAGCACAGATACGCAGTATTTT	CATKRTSSTDTQYF
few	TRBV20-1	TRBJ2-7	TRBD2	TGCAGTGCTCTTATAGCGGGAAGTTACTCCTACGAGCAGTACTTC	CSALIAGSYSYEQYF
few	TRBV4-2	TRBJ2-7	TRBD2	TGTGCCAGCAGCCACCTTCGGACTAGTGGAGCCTACGAGCAGTACTTC	CASSHLRTSGAYEQYF
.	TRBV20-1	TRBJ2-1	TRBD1	TGCAGTGCTCGGACAGGGTCGACCTCAATTGAGCAGTTCTTC	CSARTGSTSIEQFF
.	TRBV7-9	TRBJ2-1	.	TGTGCCAGCAGCGGGCGAGCGGGTAGCTCCTACAATGAGCAGTTCTTC	CASSGRAGSSYNEQFF
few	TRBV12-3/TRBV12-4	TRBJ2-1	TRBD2	TGTGCCAGCAGTCAAACTAGCGGGGCAAACAATGAGCAGTTCTTC	CASSQTSGANNEQFF
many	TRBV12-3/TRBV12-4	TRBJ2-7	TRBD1	TGTGCCAGCAGTTCGGGACAGGGAAGGTACGAGCAGTACTTC	CASSSGQGRYEQYF
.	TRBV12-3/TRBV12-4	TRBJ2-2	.	TGTGCCAGCAGTTCTCGGGGCGCGAACACCGGGGAGCTGTTTTTT	CASSSRGANTGELFF
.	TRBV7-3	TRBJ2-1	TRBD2	TGTGCCAGCAGCTTAGCGGGAGCGAGGTACAATGAGCAGTTCTTC	CASSLAGARYNEQFF
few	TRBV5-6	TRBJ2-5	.	TGTGCCAGCAGCTTGGTACAGGGGAGGAAGGAGACCCAGTACTTC	CASSLVQGRKETQYF
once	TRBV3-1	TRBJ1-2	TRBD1	TGTGCCAGCACCCAAGGTGCCAGGGGGAACTATGGCTACACCTTC	CASTQGARGNYGYTF
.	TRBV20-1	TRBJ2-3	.	TGCAGTGCCGCCCTGGGTTCTGAGACAGATACGCAGTATTTT	CSAALGSETDTQYF
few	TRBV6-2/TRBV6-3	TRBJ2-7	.	TGTGCCAGCAGTCCTGTCGGGACCACCGTCGAGCAGTACTTC	CASSPVGTTVEQYF
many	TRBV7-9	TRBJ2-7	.	TGTGCCAGCACCAATAGCCCCGGCGGGCAGTACTTC	CASTNSPGGQYF
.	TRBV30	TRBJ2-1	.	TGTGCCTGGAAGGTGTACTACAATGAGCAGTTCTTC	CAWKVYYNEQFF
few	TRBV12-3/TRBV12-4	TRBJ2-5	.	TGTGCCAGCAGTTTACGCAGACTTCAAGAGACCCAGTACTTC	CASSLRRLQETQYF
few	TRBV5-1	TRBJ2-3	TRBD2	TGCGCCAGCAGCGGAAACGGCCTAGCGGGGACCACAGATACGCAGTATTTT	CASSGNGLAGTTDTQYF
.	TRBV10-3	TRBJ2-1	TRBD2	TGTGCCATCAGTGACCATACCGGGACTACCCGCTCCTACAATGAGCAGTTCTTC	CAISDHTGTTRSYNEQFF
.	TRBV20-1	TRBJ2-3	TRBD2	TGCAGTGCTAGAGGGGGTGGACTAGCCGGAACAGATACGCAGTATTTT	CSARGGGLAGTDTQYF
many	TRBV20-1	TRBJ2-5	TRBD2	TGCAGTGCACCTCCCGGGACTAGCGGCCAAGAGACCCAGTACTTC	CSAPPGTSGQETQYF
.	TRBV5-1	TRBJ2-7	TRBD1	TGCGCCAGCAGCTCCGACAGGGGCAGGGGGTACGAGCAGTACTTC	CASSSDRGRGYEQYF
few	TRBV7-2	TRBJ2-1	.	TGTGCCAGCAGCTTAGCGGACAGAGGACGTGCCCTTGAGCAGTTCTTC	CASSLADRGRALEQFF
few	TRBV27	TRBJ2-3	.	TGTGCCAGCAGTTTACAGGGGCGCGGGGATACGCAGTATTTT	CASSLQGRGDTQYF
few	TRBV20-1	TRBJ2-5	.	TGCAGTGCCCCAACCCCAGGGCGGGAGACCCAGTACTTC	CSAPTPGRETQYF
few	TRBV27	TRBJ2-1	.	TGTGCCAGCAGTTGGGAGGGGGCTAGCGGCCGGGGTGAGCAGTTCTTC	CASSWEGASGRGEQFF
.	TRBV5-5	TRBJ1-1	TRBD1	TGTTCCAGCAGCGGGGGGGACAGGGGCTACACTGAAGCTTTCTTT	CSSSGGDRGYTEAFF
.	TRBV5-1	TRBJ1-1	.	TGCGCCAGCAGCTTGGTATCCGAAAACACTGAAGCTTTCTTT	CASSLVSENTEAFF